These 32 T cell receptor beta chains were all obtained from the same sample, sequenced in a study of blood T cell repertoires in COVID-19. TCRdb keeps only in-frame clones here, not all; method: immunoSEQ multiplex PCR. The table shows 100,000 or so clones, with about 87% occurring only once. The sequenced sample consisted of peripheral blood. The receptors shown here come from a man aged 50 or older with active or convalescent COVID-19.

The chain links TRBV19 to TRBJ1-2, with TRBD1 matching over 9 bases. Germline V gives CDR1 LNHDA, CDR2 SQIVND (reference sequence). The CDR3 contains 14 residues. The V and J ends lost 7 bases and 3 bases, in that order; junction bases with no gene match: 6. CDR3 sequence (DNA): TGTGCCAGTAACCCGGGACAGGGCGACTATGGCTACACCTTC. This gives the protein CASNPGQGDYGYTF.

The rearrangement uses TRBV25-1 and TRBJ2-2; D might be TRBD1 (6 bases). Trimming took off 3 bases at V and 3 bases at J, with 8 bases between the two ends. The CDR3 extends over 14 amino acids. Germline V gene sequence: CDR1 MGHDK, CDR2 SYGVNS. The CDR3 nucleotides read TGTGCCAGCAGTGATACAGGGTACACCGGGGAGCTGTTTTTT. Translation: CASSDTGYTGELFF. Full variable domain (rest looked up from reference TRBV25-1 and TRBJ2-2): EADIYQTPRYLVIGTGKKITLECSQTMGHDKMYWYQQDPGMELHLIHYSYGVNSTEKGDLSSESTVSRIRTEHFPLTLESARPSHTSQYLCASSDTGYTGELFFGEGSRLTVL.

The chain has TRBV19 and TRBJ1-5; TRBD1 is a possible D gene (6 bases). Per germline, CDR1 LNHDA and CDR2 SQIVND (reference sequence). V was clipped by 3 bases and J by 0 bases, with 24 bases between them. This CDR3 contains 20 residues. CDR3 DNA: TGTGCCAGTAGTATTGCGACAGGTTACTCCTCTCCGTATAGCAATCAGCCCCAGCATTTT. This encodes CASSIATGYSSPYSNQPQHF.

The J gene is TRBJ2-3, the V gene TRBV7-8, with 9 bases fitting TRBD1. The CDR3 is 14 amino acids. CDR1 is SGHVS, CDR2 FQNEAQ, per germline. V shed 5 bases, J shed 8 bases, and the junction held 8 bases outside the gene matches. CDR3 amino acids: CASSLGQGVGTQYF. The CDR3 DNA reads as TGTGCCAGCAGCCTGGGACAGGGTGTAGGTACGCAGTATTTT.

The genes are TRBV19 and TRBJ2-1; tentatively, D is TRBD1 (5 bases). Deletions cut 4 bases from V and 9 bases from J, with 16 bases between. CDR1 is LNHDA and CDR2 is SQIVND in the germline V gene (reference sequence). The CDR3 length is 14 residues. DNA for the CDR3: TGTGCCAGTAGTACGCCACAGGCGTCCGGTGAGCAGTTCTTC. It is translated as CASSTPQASGEQFF.

The chain employs TRBV3-1 (or the pseudogene TRBV3-2) and TRBJ2-7; weak D call: TRBD1 (6 bases). Germline V lookup: CDR1 LGHDT, CDR2 YNNKEL (reference sequence). The germline V and J ends were trimmed by 10 bases and 5 bases, with 21 bases remaining between them. The CDR3 contains 14 residues. The CDR3 loop reads CATARRGILDEQYF. The DNA of the CDR3 is TGTGCCACTGCAAGAAGGGGGATATTAGACGAGCAGTACTTC.

This sequence joins TRBV6-5 and TRBJ1-1; no firm D call. Trimming pared 0 bases from V and 1 base from J, leaving 6 bases between. Germline V lookup: CDR1 MNHEY, CDR2 SVGAGI. The length of the CDR3 is 14 residues. CDR3 sequence reads: CASSYSYTNTEAFF. As DNA, the CDR3 is TGTGCCAGCAGTTACTCTTACACGAACACTGAAGCTTTCTTT.

CDR3 sequence (DNA): TGTGCCAGCAGCAAAGGGCAGGTTTATGGCTACACCTTC. Translated: CASSKGQVYGYTF. J is TRBJ1-2 and V is TRBV21-1; the listed D gene, TRBD1, was not tested against the DNA. TRBV21-1 is a listed pseudogene. This CDR3 contains 13 residues.

The V call is TRBV15, the J call TRBJ2-2, with a possible D match to TRBD2 (6 bases). The CDR3 length is 16 residues. CDR1 is LNHNV and CDR2 is YYDKDF in the germline V gene (reference sequence). V lost 5 bases and J 0 bases, leaving 13 bases between the germline ends. CDR3 sequence: CATSDPGLTNTGELFF. CDR3 nucleotide sequence: TGTGCCACCAGCGATCCGGGACTCACGAACACCGGGGAGCTGTTTTTT.

Here the CDR3 DNA reads TGTGCCAGCAGCTTAATACAGGCCCAAGAGACCCAGTACTTC. It encodes CASSLIQAQETQYF. The genes are TRBV7-6 and TRBJ2-5; possibly TRBD1 for D (5 bases). Trimming shortened V by 2 bases and J by 1 base, and 8 bases separated the two germline ends. There are 14 residues in the CDR3. Germline lookup yields CDR1 SGHVS and CDR2 FNYEAQ.

The chain links TRBV7-2 to TRBJ2-7; 10 positions agree with TRBD2. This CDR3 contains 15 residues. The V and J ends lost 5 bases and 0 bases, in that order; junction bases with no gene match: 4. Germline V gene data show CDR1 as SGHTA and CDR2 as FQGNSA. In nucleotides, the CDR3 is TGTGCCAGCAGCCACGGGACTAGCGACTCCTACGAGCAGTACTTC. Encoded protein: CASSHGTSDSYEQYF.

This chain connects TRBV6-5 to TRBJ2-7; 9 positions match TRBD2. V lost 6 bases, J lost 4 bases, and 7 bases stayed unmatched. The CDR3 has 14 residues. CDR1 and CDR2 from the germline V gene are MNHEY and SVGAGI. Here the CDR3 DNA reads TGTGCCAGCAGAAAGACTAGCGGAGAATACGAGCAGTACGTC. Residues: CASRKTSGEYEQYV.

The genes are TRBV5-1 and TRBJ2-3, with TRBD2 identical over 7 bases. From germline, CDR1 is SGHRS and CDR2 YFSETQ. The CDR3 covers 16 residues. J gave up 3 bases and V 0 bases, and 7 bases lay outside the gene matches. The CDR3 DNA sequence: TGCGCCAGCAGCTTGGGCGGGACTACCTCGACAGATACGCAGTATTTT. Its protein is CASSLGGTTSTDTQYF.

The CDR3 here is CASSQATGKGNSPLHF. The CDR3 DNA follows: TGCGCCAGCAGCCAAGCCACGGGAAAGGGAAATTCACCCCTCCACTTT. This chain uses TRBV5-1 with TRBJ1-6; D not certain. CDR1 and CDR2 from the germline V gene are SGHRS and YFSETQ. The CDR3 consists of 16 residues. Trimming removed 4 bases from V and 7 bases from J, with 18 bases in between.

The rearrangement links TRBV7-8 to TRBJ2-7; weak D call: TRBD2 (5 bases). Germline V gene data show CDR1 as SGHVS and CDR2 as FQNEAQ. The V gene lost 5 bases and the J gene lost 7 bases, with 15 bases spanning the gap. The CDR3 spans 13 residues. For the CDR3, the DNA is TGTGCCAGCAGCCCCCGGACTCTCGGGGAGCAGTACTTC. This gives the protein CASSPRTLGEQYF.

This chain's CDR3 is CATRAGLYNEQFF. The CDR3 DNA is TGTGCCACCAGAGCGGGACTCTACAATGAGCAGTTCTTC. The chain recombines TRBV15 with TRBJ2-1; 7 bases align to TRBD2. CDR1 and CDR2 from the germline V gene are LNHNV and YYDKDF (reference sequence). CDR3 length: 13 residues. V lost 6 bases and J lost 3; bases outside the gene matches: 2. The full variable domain, completed using reference TRBV15 and TRBJ2-1, is DAMVIQNPRYQVTQFGKPVTLSCSQTLNHNVMYWYQQKSSQAPKLLFHYYDKDFNNEADTPDNFQSRRPNTSFCFLDIRSPGLGDTAMYLCATRAGLYNEQFFGPGTRLTVL.

The rearrangement joins TRBV7-8 to TRBJ2-5; TRBD2 is a possible D gene (6 bases). The V end was cut by 6 bases, the J end by 2 bases, with 10 bases between. The germline V gene encodes CDR1 SGHVS and CDR2 FQNEAQ. The CDR3 has 13 residues. CDR3 sequence: CASSRDFQETQYF. In DNA form, the CDR3 reads TGTGCCAGCAGTAGGGACTTTCAAGAGACCCAGTACTTC.

The chain combines TRBV5-1 with TRBJ2-1; 7 bases map to TRBD2. Germline V gene data show CDR1 as SGHRS and CDR2 as YFSETQ. J was trimmed by 3 bases and V by 0 bases; bases with no gene match: 9. The length of the CDR3 is 17 residues. For the CDR3, the DNA is TGCGCCAGCAGCTTGGGACTAGCAACTACCCACTACAATGAGCAGTTCTTC. Translating it yields CASSLGLATTHYNEQFF.

This chain links TRBV2 with TRBJ2-1, with 12 positions matching TRBD2. V was clipped by 3 bases and J by 7 bases; unmatched bases: 4. Germline values: CDR1 SNHLY, CDR2 FYNNEI. This CDR3 contains 15 residues. CDR3 protein: CASSDLAGGLNEQFF. CDR3 bases: TGTGCCAGCAGTGACCTAGCGGGGGGGCTAAATGAGCAGTTCTTC.

V and J are TRBV3-1 (or the pseudogene TRBV3-2) and TRBJ2-5; 9 bases align to TRBD2. This CDR3 comprises 17 residues. Trimming cost V 0 bases and J 2 bases; bases outside gene matches: 7. Per the germline V gene, CDR1 is LGHDT and CDR2 is YNNKEL (reference sequence). The CDR3: CASSQEGPSGAQETQYF. The CDR3 nucleotides are TGTGCCAGCAGCCAAGAAGGCCCTAGCGGGGCACAAGAGACCCAGTACTTC.

The genes are TRBV28 and TRBJ2-6; unclear D gene. Trimming removed 7 bases at V and 3 bases at J, with 13 bases between. The germline V gene encodes CDR1 MDHEN and CDR2 SYDVKM. This CDR3 is built from 15 residues. The CDR3 DNA follows: TGTGCCAGCAACCGCCAAGGCGGTGGGGCCAACGTCCTGACTTTC. It codes for CASNRQGGGANVLTF.

As for this clone: This CDR3 is also generated by other DNA sequences in the sample. This chain links TRBV7-2 with TRBJ1-5, with TRBD1 identical over 7 bases. The V gene's germline CDR1 is SGHTA and CDR2 FQGNSA. This CDR3 has 15 amino acids. V lost 0 bases, J lost 4 bases, and 3 bases stayed unmatched. In DNA form, the CDR3 reads TGTGCCAGCAGCTTAGCTGGGACAGATAATCAGCCCCAGCATTTT. This sequence encodes CASSLAGTDNQPQHF.

A single count supports this clone. The chain carries TRBV7-9 and TRBJ1-4; the match to TRBD1 covers 8 bases. V lost 2 bases to trimming and J lost 7 bases; unmatched junction nucleotides: 6. This CDR3 is built from 15 residues. Germline V gene sequence: CDR1 SEHNR, CDR2 FQNEAQ (reference sequence). The CDR3 region has the DNA TGTGCCAGCAGCTTAAATCCAGGGGGCAGTGAAAAACTGTTTTTT. This sequence encodes CASSLNPGGSEKLFF.

The chain is built from TRBV7-8 and TRBJ1-5, with a tentative D call TRBD1 (6 bases). V lost 3 bases to trimming and J lost 5 bases, with 17 bases between them. This CDR3 is built from 16 residues. Germline V CDR1 and CDR2: SGHVS, FQNEAQ. In DNA form, the CDR3 reads TGTGCCAGCAGCTTGAGTGGACATCCAGGGGATCAGCCCCAGCATTTT. Translated, it gives CASSLSGHPGDQPQHF.

The CDR3 region has the DNA TGTGCCAGTAGCCCCCGGGACGGGAGCTCTGGAAACACCATATATTTT. This gives the protein CASSPRDGSSGNTIYF. V is TRBV19 and J is TRBJ1-3, with TRBD1 as a possible D gene (5 bases). The CDR3 is 16 amino acids. Germline V CDR1 and CDR2: LNHDA, SQIVND (reference sequence). V was trimmed by 6 bases and J by 0 bases, leaving 15 bases between them.

The V gene is TRBV7-2, the J gene TRBJ2-6; 9 positions agree with TRBD2. Germline V CDR1 and CDR2: SGHTA, FQGNSA. The CDR3 has 17 amino acids. The ends lost 5 bases at V and 0 bases at J; junction bases unmatched: 5. The CDR3 nucleotides read TGTGCCAGCAGCCCGTGGGGACTAGCCTCTGGGGCCAACGTCCTGACTTTC. Translated, it gives CASSPWGLASGANVLTF.

Comment on this clone: It is unclear where the CDR3 begins or ends on the DNA, so no DNA is shown, and the CDR3 is as TCRdb lists it. J is TRBJ2-6 and V is TRBV19; no check of the table's D call, TRBD2, against the DNA was made. Germline V CDR1 and CDR2: LNHDA, SQIVND (reference sequence). The CDR3 is 15 amino acids in total, end residues counted. The CDR3 protein is CASTSVGSGANVLTF.

This chain links TRBV6-6 with TRBJ1-4; TRBD1 agrees at 7 bases. The CDR3 loop spans 15 amino acids. Trimming at V came to 6 bases and at J to 4 bases, leaving 8 bases not matched to a gene. CDR1 is MNHNY, CDR2 SVGAGI, per germline (reference sequence). CDR3 loop: CASSSDRVFNEKLFF. As DNA, the CDR3 is TGTGCCAGCAGCTCAGACAGGGTCTTTAATGAAAAACTGTTTTTT.

V is TRBV18 and J is TRBJ2-7; 12 bases are shared with TRBD2. Germline CDR1 reads KGHSH; CDR2 reads LQKENI. The CDR3 runs to 14 residues. The V and J ends lost 5 bases and 4 bases, in that order; junction bases with no gene match: 3. The DNA for the CDR3 is TGTGCCAGCTCAACTAGCGGGGGGTATTACGAGCAGTACTTC. It encodes CASSTSGGYYEQYF.

This rearrangement joins TRBV6-5 to TRBJ1-4; maybe TRBD1 (5 bases). This CDR3 is 14 amino acids long. Germline CDR1 reads MNHEY; CDR2 reads SVGAGI. V dropped 7 bases and J dropped 4 bases, with 13 bases sitting between them. In DNA form, the CDR3 reads TGTGCCAGCACCATGGACAACAATAATGAAAAACTGTTTTTT. Translating gives CASTMDNNNEKLFF.

The J gene is TRBJ2-2, the V gene TRBV6-5, with 9 bases fitting TRBD1. Germline V gives CDR1 MNHEY, CDR2 SVGAGI. The length of the CDR3 is 14 residues. V lost 8 bases, J lost 4 bases, and 5 bases stayed unmatched. This CDR3 is CASPGQGTTGELFF. In nucleotides, the CDR3 is TGTGCCAGCCCCGGACAGGGGACCACCGGGGAGCTGTTTTTT.

The V gene is TRBV19, the J gene TRBJ2-1, with D maybe TRBD2 (6 bases). The ends were cut back, 1 base at V and 2 bases at J, with 9 bases in the middle. The CDR3 is made up of 15 amino acids. Germline values: CDR1 LNHDA, CDR2 SQIVND (reference sequence). CDR3 nucleotides: TGTGCCAGTAGTATAGGGAGGGTAGCCTACAATGAGCAGTTCTTC. Residues: CASSIGRVAYNEQFF.